The rows below give T cell receptor beta chains drawn from one sample of a study of tumor-infiltrating lymphocytes in localized non-small cell lung cancer. Some clones are missing from TCRdb's copy, which holds only in-frame ones; the method was immunoSEQ multiplex PCR. This sample carries 15,000 to 20,000 clones, approximately 68% of them seen once, and the ten largest clones take roughly 6%. The sample was lung tumor tissue. The receptors derive from a human donor with non-small cell lung cancer. Each CDR3 is given with its conserved first and last residue. A D gene is named only where the DNA matches it firmly. Rows may omit the clone size; those that give it use once, few, many or a size class.

-	TRBJ1-1	TRBV27	-	CASSPGWNTEAFF	TGTGCCAGCAGTCCAGGGTGGAACACTGAAGCTTTCTTT
-	TRBJ1-1	TRBV11-3	TRBD1	CASRQGARDTEAFF	TGTGCCAGCAGACAGGGGGCGCGGGACACTGAAGCTTTCTTT
few	TRBJ2-5	TRBV29-1	-	CSVERQTQETQYF	TGCAGCGTTGAAAGACAGACACAAGAGACCCAGTACTTC
once	TRBJ2-3	TRBV30	TRBD2	CAWSELAGVTDTQYF	TGTGCCTGGAGTGAACTAGCGGGGGTCACAGATACGCAGTATTTT
few	TRBJ2-5	TRBV30	TRBD1	CAWERGQRETQYF	TGTGCCTGGGAAAGGGGGCAACGGGAGACCCAGTACTTC
-	TRBJ2-2	TRBV11-2	-	CASSLDRGRTGELFF	TGTGCCAGCAGCTTAGATCGGGGGCGAACCGGGGAGCTGTTTTTT
large	TRBJ1-5	TRBV19	-	CASSVGWQPQHF	TGTGCCAGTAGTGTGGGCTGGCAGCCCCAGCATTTT
few	TRBJ1-4	TRBV7-9	-	CASSRWTALGREKLFF	TGTGCCAGCAGCCGTTGGACCGCCTTGGGAAGGGAAAAACTGTTTTTT
-	TRBJ1-5	TRBV29-1	-	CSAGTDFQPQHF	TGCAGCGCCGGGACCGACTTTCAGCCCCAGCATTTT
-	TRBJ2-2	TRBV5-1	TRBD2	CASRAGGTGELFF	TGCGCCTCCCGAGCGGGGGGCACCGGGGAGCTGTTTTTT
-	TRBJ2-1	TRBV10-1	TRBD1	CASSDTGVGSYNEQFF	TGCGCCAGCAGTGATACAGGGGTTGGCTCCTACAATGAGCAGTTCTTC
-	TRBJ1-5	TRBV7-2	-	CASSLVGGNQPQHF	TGTGCCAGCAGCTTAGTGGGGGGGAATCAGCCCCAGCATTTT
-	TRBJ2-7	TRBV11-2	-	CASSRGTIYEQYF	TGTGCCAGCAGCCGAGGGACAATCTACGAGCAGTACTTC
once	TRBJ2-5	TRBV10-2	TRBD1	CASSDQTGGKETQYF	TGCGCCAGCAGTGATCAGACAGGGGGCAAAGAGACCCAGTACTTC
-	TRBJ1-2	TRBV5-6	-	CASSFGLSYGYTF	TGTGCCAGCAGCTTCGGTCTGAGCTATGGCTACACCTTC